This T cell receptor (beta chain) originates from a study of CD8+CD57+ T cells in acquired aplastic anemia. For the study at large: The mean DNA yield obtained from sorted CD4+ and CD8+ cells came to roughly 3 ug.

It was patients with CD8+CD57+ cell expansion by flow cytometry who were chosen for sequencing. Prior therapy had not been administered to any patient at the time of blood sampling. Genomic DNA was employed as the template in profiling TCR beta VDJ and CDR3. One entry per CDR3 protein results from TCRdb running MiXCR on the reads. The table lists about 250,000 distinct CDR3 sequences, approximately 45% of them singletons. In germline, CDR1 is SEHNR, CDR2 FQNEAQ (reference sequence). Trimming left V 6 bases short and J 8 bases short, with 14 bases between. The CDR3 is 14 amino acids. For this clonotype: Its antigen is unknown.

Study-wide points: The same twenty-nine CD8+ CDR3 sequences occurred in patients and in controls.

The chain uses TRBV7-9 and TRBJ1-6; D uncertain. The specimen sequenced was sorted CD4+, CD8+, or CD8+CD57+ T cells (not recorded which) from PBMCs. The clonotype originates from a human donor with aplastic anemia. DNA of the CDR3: TGTGCCAGCAGTTTGCTGCTCCCCGATTCACCCCTCCACTTT. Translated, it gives CASSLLLPDSPLHF.